One and the same sample provided the 18 T cell receptor beta chains below, sequenced in a study of blood T cell repertoires in COVID-19. Assay: immunoSEQ multiplex PCR; the TCRdb copy retains only in-frame clones and omits some. The sample lists 200,000 to 300,000 clones, almost 85% seen once, with about 4% in the top ten. The sequenced sample consisted of peripheral blood. The receptors here all came from a man aged 50-59 years with acute or convalescent COVID-19.

This chain links TRBV7-9 with TRBJ1-1; 12 bases match TRBD1. J was trimmed by 3 bases and V by 3 bases; bases with no gene match: 8. There are 17 residues in the CDR3. Per the germline V gene, CDR1 is SEHNR and CDR2 is FQNEAQ (reference sequence). The chain's CDR3 is CASSLPPGQGADTEAFF. CDR3 sequence (DNA): TGTGCCAGCAGCTTGCCTCCGGGACAGGGGGCCGACACTGAAGCTTTCTTT.

This rearrangement joins TRBV3-1 (or the pseudogene TRBV3-2) to TRBJ1-2; 8 nucleotides agree with TRBD1. The CDR3 is 16 amino acids. After removal of 3 bases from V and 4 bases from J, the junction contained 10 bases not matched to a gene. CDR1 and CDR2 from the germline V gene are LGHDT and YNNKEL (reference sequence). The CDR3 spells CASSQNTGTGTYGYTF. Here the CDR3 DNA reads TGTGCCAGCAGCCAGAACACCGGGACAGGAACCTATGGCTACACCTTC.

V is TRBV18 and J is TRBJ1-4, with D hard to call. This CDR3 region has 15 residues. Trimming removed 2 bases from V and 8 bases from J, with 15 bases in between. CDR1 is KGHSH and CDR2 is LQKENI in the germline V gene. CDR3 in DNA: TGTGCCAGCTCACCAGGACTTGGGGAGAGAGAAAAACTGTTTTTT. This translates into CASSPGLGEREKLFF.

This clone has only one observation. The J gene is TRBJ2-3, the V gene TRBV5-6; 7 nucleotides align to TRBD1. This CDR3 has 14 residues. CDR1 is SGHDT, CDR2 YYEEEE, per germline. Germline trimming cut 4 bases from V and 6 bases from J; bases unmatched to any gene: 8. CDR3 loop: CASSPARQGDTQYF. The CDR3 nucleotides are TGTGCCAGCAGCCCGGCGAGACAGGGCGATACGCAGTATTTT.

The gene calls are TRBV7-2 and TRBJ1-6; tentatively, D is TRBD1 (5 bases). The CDR3 consists of 14 residues. V was clipped by 1 base and J by 10 bases, with 11 bases between them. The germline gives CDR1 SGHTA, CDR2 FQGNSA. CDR3 residues: CASSLGRAISPLHF. The CDR3 DNA is TGTGCCAGCAGCTTAGGCAGGGCTATCTCACCCCTCCACTTT.

This chain links TRBV5-6 with TRBJ2-2; tentative D call: TRBD2 (6 bases). V lost 3 bases and J 2 bases, leaving 11 bases between the germline ends. Per germline, CDR1 SGHDT and CDR2 YYEEEE. CDR3 size: 15 residues. CDR3 sequence: CASSWGVRNTGELFF. CDR3 sequence (DNA): TGTGCCAGCAGCTGGGGGGTCCGAAACACCGGGGAGCTGTTTTTT.

This chain uses TRBV2 with TRBJ2-5; unclear D gene. The CDR3 sequence is 13 residues long. In germline, CDR1 is SNHLY, CDR2 FYNNEI. The V end lost 6 bases, the J end lost 0 bases, and 8 bases lay between the germline ends. The CDR3 nucleotides read TGTGCCAGCAGCCGACATCACCAAGAGACCCAGTACTTC. This codes for CASSRHHQETQYF.

The chain recombines TRBV28 with TRBJ1-5, with D perhaps TRBD1 (5 bases). Looked up from germline, CDR1 is MDHEN and CDR2 is SYDVKM. V gave up 2 bases and J gave up 4 bases, with 15 bases separating them. The CDR3 runs 16 residues. The CDR3 here is CASSLLIRSGNQPQHF. CDR3 nucleotide sequence: TGTGCCAGCAGTTTACTAATTAGATCAGGGAATCAGCCCCAGCATTTT.

The genes are TRBV23-1 and TRBJ1-6; 9 bases align to TRBD1. TRBV23-1 is placed among ORFs of uncertain function. This CDR3 is 19 amino acids long. V lost 1 base, J lost 0 bases, and 7 bases stayed unmatched. The CDR3 bases are TGCGCCAGCAGTCAATATCCGTACAGGGGGCCCTCCTATAATTCACCCCTCCACTTT. Amino acid sequence: CASSQYPYRGPSYNSPLHF.

The rearrangement joins TRBV12-5 to TRBJ2-1, with TRBD2 matching 10 bases. Germline values: CDR1 LGHNT, CDR2 FRNRAP. Trimming at V came to 1 base and at J to 4 bases, leaving 1 base not matched to a gene. The CDR3 is 15 amino acids. Here the CDR3 DNA reads TGTGCTAGTGGTTTGGGGACTAGCGGTTACAATGAGCAGTTCTTC. It translates to CASGLGTSGYNEQFF.

In DNA, the CDR3 is TGTGCCAGTAGCCTGACTCGGGAAGACTATGGCTACACCTTC. It is translated as CASSLTREDYGYTF. The chain employs TRBV19 and TRBJ1-2; unclear D gene. V gave up 6 bases and J gave up 3 bases, with 14 bases separating them. This CDR3 comprises 14 residues. Looked up from germline, CDR1 is LNHDA and CDR2 is SQIVND (reference sequence).

The rearrangement joins TRBV7-3 to TRBJ2-2, with 7 bases matching TRBD1. CDR3 length: 16 residues. V gave up 4 bases and J gave up 4 bases; unmatched junction bases: 9. Germline V CDR1 and CDR2: SGHTA, FQGTGA. For the CDR3, the DNA is TGTGCCAGCAGCTCCAGACAGGGCTTAGGCACCGGGGAGCTGTTTTTT. Amino acid sequence: CASSSRQGLGTGELFF.

The chain couples TRBV5-1 to TRBJ2-2; 14 bases map to TRBD2. V shed 4 bases and J 2 bases; nucleotides not matched to a gene: 7. This CDR3 comprises 18 residues. The germline V gene encodes CDR1 SGHRS and CDR2 YFSETQ. CDR3 DNA: TGCGCCAGCAGCGTGACTAGCGGGGGGGCCGGTAACACCGGGGAGCTGTTTTTT. It codes for CASSVTSGGAGNTGELFF.

This chain joins TRBV25-1 and TRBJ1-1; 12 bases align to TRBD1. This CDR3 region has 16 residues. CDR1 MGHDK and CDR2 SYGVNS come from the germline V gene. V lost 6 bases, J lost 1 base, and 6 bases stayed unmatched. The CDR3 DNA reads as TGTGCCAGCAGCGGGGACAGGGGGCTAGGGAACACTGAAGCTTTCTTT. It codes for CASSGDRGLGNTEAFF. Full variable domain (missing parts from reference TRBV25-1 and TRBJ1-1): EADIYQTPRYLVIGTGKKITLECSQTMGHDKMYWYQQDPGMELHLIHYSYGVNSTEKGDLSSESTVSRIRTEHFPLTLESARPSHTSQYLCASSGDRGLGNTEAFFGQGTRLTVV.

J is TRBJ1-5 and V is TRBV19, with D perhaps TRBD1 (6 bases). The CDR3 contains 15 residues. CDR1 is LNHDA and CDR2 is SQIVND in the germline V gene (reference sequence). V dropped 5 bases and J dropped 4 bases, with 15 bases sitting between them. The CDR3 DNA reads TGTGCCAGTAGTGAGTACAGGGCCCTAAATCAGCCCCAGCATTTT. It encodes CASSEYRALNQPQHF.

CDR3 amino acids: CASSEGTGNARYTF. The CDR3 DNA follows: TGTGCCAGCAGTGAGGGTACAGGGAACGCCCGCTACACCTTC. The V gene is TRBV6-1, the J gene TRBJ1-2; the D gene is possibly TRBD1 (6 bases). The germline gives CDR1 MNHNS, CDR2 SASEGT. The CDR3 is 14 residues long. V gave up 3 bases and J gave up 9 bases, with 17 bases separating them.

The chain has TRBV5-1 and TRBJ1-2, with 8 bases matching TRBD1. The CDR3 length is 15 residues. The germline V gene has CDR1 SGHRS and CDR2 YFSETQ. The trim removed 4 bases at V and 7 bases at J, leaving 12 bases unmatched. The CDR3 region has the DNA TGCGCCAGCAGCCCGGATCGCAGGGGGCGCGGTGGCTACACCTTC. It translates to CASSPDRRGRGGYTF. Full variable domain (outside the CDR3, taken from reference TRBV5-1 and TRBJ1-2): KAGVTQTPRYLIKTRGQQVTLSCSPISGHRSVSWYQQTPGQGLQFLFEYFSETQRNKGNFPGRFSGRQFSNSRSEMNVSTLELGDSALYLCASSPDRRGRGGYTFGSGTRLTVV.

The chain has TRBV9 and TRBJ2-1; 11 bases are a match to TRBD1. The V segment lost 5 bases and the J segment 7 bases; nucleotides outside the gene matches: 8. The V gene's germline CDR1 is SGDLS and CDR2 YYNGEE. This CDR3 comprises 15 residues. CDR3 residues: CASSAGQGAGNEQFF. The CDR3 DNA reads TGTGCCAGCAGTGCTGGACAGGGGGCTGGGAATGAGCAGTTCTTC. Combining the CDR3 with reference TRBV9 and TRBJ2-1 gives the whole variable domain DSGVTQTPKHLITATGQRVTLRCSPRSGDLSVYWYQQSLDQGLQFLIQYYNGEERAKGNILERFSAQQFPDLHSELNLSSLELGDSALYFCASSAGQGAGNEQFFGPGTRLTVL.